This T cell receptor (beta chain) comes out of a study of CD8+ T cells in alopecia areata. Study summary: Twice daily, treated patients received 5 to 10 mg of oral tofacitinib. The SALT score measured affected scalp surface percentage in treated patients.

Findings and caveats of the study: Many expanded lesional clones persisted in scalp and blood during tofacitinib.

Remarks on this clone: Its antigen is as yet unknown.

Regarding treatment: oral pan-JAK inhibitor, 5-10 mg twice daily. PBMCs served as the source from which CD4+ and CD8+ T cells were sorted. Germline-derived CDR1 and CDR2 are GTSNPN and SVGIG (reference sequence). CDR3 length: 13 residues. The trim removed 4 bases at V and 8 bases at J, leaving 11 bases unmatched. Sequencing templates came from extracted RNA that was reverse transcribed into cDNA. Using immunoSEQ multiplex PCR, the repertoire was profiled, and TCRdb retains in-frame clones only, with some absent. Here the sample spans a few hundred thousand clones, about three fifths being singletons. Sequences were derived from CD4+ T cells sorted from blood, sampled at week 4, from a patient treated with tofacitinib. The source of this sequence is a human donor with alopecia areata. The rearrangement uses TRBV30 and TRBJ2-7; 7 bases fit TRBD1. The CDR3 nucleotides read TGTGCCTGGACCACCGGGACAGCTCTCAAGCAGTACTTC. It yields the protein CAWTTGTALKQYF.